The 32 T cell receptor beta chains presented below share a single source sample, sequenced in a study of shared clonotypes between healthy human individuals (dated by TCRdb to about 2020). The method was the immunoSEQ multiplex PCR assay. The table was pulled from immuneACCESS by TCRdb, which kept in-frame rearrangements only. Such tables lose some clones; where checked, under half of the loss comes from unresolved V genes, and the rest has no known cause. Recorded for this sample are 2 million to 3 million clones; under 95% of them occurred a single time. 0.35% to 0.45% of the sample is held by the ten biggest clonotypes. The sample consisted of naive CD4+ T cells from PBMCs. The cell subset or site label corresponds to: CD45RA+ positively selected. The receptors come from a man younger than 35 in good health. Some clones in this sample may be carry-over from other donors' samples.

The V gene is TRBV19, the J gene TRBJ2-7, with a possible D match to TRBD1 (5 bases). The length of the CDR3 is 13 residues. Deletions cut 2 bases from V and 6 bases from J, with 11 bases between. The germline CDR1 and CDR2 sequences are LNHDA and SQIVND (reference sequence). In DNA, the CDR3 is TGTGCCAGTAGTATACCCCAGGGTATCGAGCAGTACTTC. This codes for CASSIPQGIEQYF.

This chain links TRBV11-2 with TRBJ2-7, with TRBD1 identical over 8 bases. V gave up 1 base and J gave up 3 bases; unmatched junction bases: 5. Germline assignment: CDR1 SGHAT and CDR2 FQNNGV. The CDR3 runs 15 residues. The CDR3 nucleotides read TGTGCCAGCAGCTTAGTTCGGACAGGGCACTACGAGCAGTACTTC. This translates into CASSLVRTGHYEQYF. Filled out from reference TRBV11-2 and TRBJ2-7, the complete variable domain reads EAGVAQSPRYKIIEKRQSVAFWCNPISGHATLYWYQQILGQGPKLLIQFQNNGVVDDSQLPKDRFSAERLKGVDSTLKIQPAKLEDSAVYLCASSLVRTGHYEQYFGPGTRLTVT.

The chain joins TRBV11-2 to TRBJ2-7, with D maybe TRBD2 (5 bases). V was shortened by 5 bases and J by 3 bases, with 23 bases between the two germline ends. From germline, CDR1 is SGHAT and CDR2 FQNNGV. The CDR3 covers 17 residues. The CDR3 spells CASSQTPGVLSLYEQYF. CDR3 sequence (DNA): TGTGCCAGCAGCCAAACCCCCGGGGTTTTAAGCCTCTACGAGCAGTACTTC.

The rearrangement joins TRBV29-1 to TRBJ1-2; D gene ambiguous. The V gene's germline CDR1 is SQVTM and CDR2 ANQGSEA. Between the trimmed V and J ends, which lost 1 base and 2 bases, there was a span of 8 bases. The CDR3 loop spans 13 amino acids. Here the CDR3 DNA reads TGCAGCGTTGAAGCCGGGCAGAACTATGGCTACACCTTC. Amino acids: CSVEAGQNYGYTF.

The chain has TRBV28 and TRBJ2-7; 7 positions agree with TRBD1. This CDR3 contains 14 residues. The germline V gene encodes CDR1 MDHEN and CDR2 SYDVKM. The ends lost 7 bases at V and 2 bases at J; junction bases unmatched: 8. In DNA, the CDR3 is TGTGCCAGCACCCTACCCGGACAGGCCTACGAGCAGTACTTC. Translated: CASTLPGQAYEQYF.

The chain employs TRBV11-2 and TRBJ2-7, with D perhaps TRBD1 or TRBD2 (5 bases each). Germline V gene data show CDR1 as SGHAT and CDR2 as FQNNGV. The CDR3 sequence is 15 residues long. Trimming took 3 bases from V and 5 from J, leaving 17 bases between them. The CDR3 here is CASSFDGGGSDEQYF. The CDR3 DNA reads as TGTGCCAGCAGCTTCGACGGTGGGGGTAGCGACGAGCAGTACTTC.

V gene TRBV5-1 combines with J gene TRBJ2-2; D unresolved. V gave up 0 bases and J gave up 6 bases, with 12 bases separating them. CDR1 and CDR2 (germline): SGHRS, YFSETQ. The CDR3 extends over 15 amino acids. In DNA, the CDR3 is TGCGCCAGCAGCTTGGGTACCCTAGGTTCCGGGGAGCTGTTTTTT. This encodes CASSLGTLGSGELFF.

V usage is TRBV5-4 and J usage is TRBJ2-7; TRBD1 might be the D (5 bases). Germline-derived CDR1 and CDR2 are SGHNT and YYREEE (reference sequence). Trimming shortened V by 4 bases and J by 1 base, and 15 bases separated the two germline ends. CDR3 size: 15 residues. CDR3 nucleotide sequence: TGTGCCAGCAGCCCGGCTGGACAATCATCCTACGAGCAGTACTTC. Translating gives CASSPAGQSSYEQYF.

The chain recombines TRBV10-1 with TRBJ2-3; 7 bases agree with TRBD1. The CDR3 is 15 amino acids. Germline CDR1 reads WNHNN; CDR2 reads SYGVQD (reference sequence). The V and J ends lost 3 bases and 5 bases, in that order; junction bases with no gene match: 8. The CDR3 DNA is TGCGCCAGCAGTGAAGGTACGCAGGGGGAAGATACGCAGTATTTT. This encodes CASSEGTQGEDTQYF.

The J gene is TRBJ2-3, the V gene TRBV7-9; TRBD2 matches at 7 bases. The V gene end was trimmed by 5 bases and the J gene end by 3 bases; junction bases not matched to a gene: 11. Germline lookup yields CDR1 SEHNR and CDR2 FQNEAQ (reference sequence). The CDR3 length is 16 residues. CDR3 loop: CASSLLPGGVTDTQYF. As DNA, the CDR3 is TGTGCCAGCAGCCTCCTCCCGGGAGGCGTTACAGATACGCAGTATTTT.

This sequence joins TRBV28 and TRBJ2-7; 8 nucleotides agree with TRBD2. Germline assignment: CDR1 MDHEN and CDR2 SYDVKM. CDR3 length equals 16 residues. V shed 3 bases and J 5 bases; nucleotides not matched to a gene: 12. The DNA of the CDR3 is TGTGCCAGCAGTTTCCCCGGGAGGGCTGGTTCGCACGAGCAGTACTTC. Translated: CASSFPGRAGSHEQYF. The full variable domain, its missing parts supplied by reference TRBV28 and TRBJ2-7, is DVKVTQSSRYLVKRTGEKVFLECVQDMDHENMFWYRQDPGLGLRLIYFSYDVKMKEKGDIPEGYSVSREKKERFSLILESASTNQTSMYLCASSFPGRAGSHEQYFGPGTRLTVT.

The gene calls are TRBV20-1 and TRBJ1-1; no clear D gene. CDR1 and CDR2 (germline): DFQATT, SNEGSKA (reference sequence). The CDR3 has 11 residues. The CDR3 reads CSAAGSVEAFF. CDR3 bases: TGCAGCGCGGCGGGGTCCGTCGAAGCTTTCTTT.

V and J are TRBV4-1 and TRBJ2-2; maybe TRBD2 (5 bases). V was clipped by 2 bases and J by 0 bases, with 10 bases between them. The CDR3 is 16 residues long. Germline CDR1 is MGHRA and CDR2 is YSYEKL. CDR3 sequence reads: CASSQYSGTNTGELFF. CDR3 nucleotide sequence: TGCGCCAGCAGCCAATACTCCGGGACGAACACCGGGGAGCTGTTTTTT.

V usage is TRBV6-1 and J usage is TRBJ1-1; the D is unclear. Trimming shortened V by 0 bases and J by 11 bases, and 13 bases separated the two germline ends. The CDR3 contains 13 residues. Germline-derived CDR1 and CDR2 are MNHNS and SASEGT. The CDR3 loop reads CASSEAVVRGAFF. CDR3 bases: TGTGCCAGCAGTGAAGCCGTTGTAAGAGGTGCTTTCTTT.

This clone was counted a few times. The V gene is TRBV28, the J gene TRBJ2-7; 9 nucleotides line up with TRBD1. CDR1 is MDHEN and CDR2 is SYDVKM in the germline V gene. The CDR3 runs 16 residues. V lost 7 bases, J lost 6 bases, and 16 bases stayed unmatched. CDR3: CASNQLPGTGRSEQYF. CDR3 nucleotide sequence: TGTGCCAGCAACCAACTTCCCGGGACAGGGCGGAGCGAGCAGTACTTC.

Remarks on this clone: This CDR3 is also generated by other DNA sequences in the sample. The chain combines TRBV5-1 with TRBJ2-5; TRBD2 agrees at 13 bases. V lost 4 bases and J lost 5; bases outside the gene matches: 5. This CDR3 has 15 residues. CDR1 and CDR2 (germline): SGHRS, YFSETQ. The CDR3 protein is CASSPRTSGSETQYF. CDR3 nucleotides: TGCGCCAGCAGCCCTAGGACTAGCGGGAGTGAGACCCAGTACTTC.

The CDR3 coding sequence is TGTGCCAGCAGTTTACGGAGGGCCTATAATGAAAAACTGTTTTTT. Translated, it gives CASSLRRAYNEKLFF. V usage is TRBV28 and J usage is TRBJ1-4; no reliable D call. The length of the CDR3 is 15 residues. Per germline, CDR1 MDHEN and CDR2 SYDVKM. Trimming pared 2 bases from V and 4 bases from J, leaving 11 bases between.

Remarks on this clone: This same CDR3 is encoded by further DNA sequences in the sample. The chain combines TRBV7-2 with TRBJ1-4; 8 positions match TRBD1. Germline V gene lookup returns CDR1 SGHTA and CDR2 FQGNSA. V trimming: 5 bases; J trimming: 5 bases; junction bases outside the gene matches: 4. This CDR3 comprises 14 residues. In DNA form, the CDR3 reads TGTGCCAGCAGCCCGAGGACAGGGAATGAAAAACTGTTTTTT. Residues: CASSPRTGNEKLFF.

J is TRBJ2-7 and V is TRBV2; 10 bases are shared with TRBD2. This CDR3 contains 15 residues. After removal of 2 bases from V and 7 bases from J, the junction contained 8 bases not matched to a gene. CDR1 is SNHLY, CDR2 FYNNEI, per germline. The DNA for the CDR3 is TGTGCCAGCAGTGAACCTAGCGGGAGATCAGGGGAGCAGTACTTC. It specifies CASSEPSGRSGEQYF.

The gene calls are TRBV5-8 and TRBJ2-7; 10 positions match TRBD1. The CDR3 consists of 15 residues. V was pared by 3 bases and J by 3 bases, with 6 bases of the junction left unmatched. CDR1 and CDR2 from the germline V gene are SGHTS and YDEGEE. CDR3 sequence: CASSSRTGGHYEQYF. The DNA of the CDR3 is TGTGCCAGCAGCTCGAGGACAGGGGGACACTACGAGCAGTACTTC.

V usage is TRBV11-2 and J usage is TRBJ2-1; D is perhaps TRBD1 (5 bases). CDR1 and CDR2 from the germline V gene are SGHAT and FQNNGV. This CDR3 has 16 amino acids. Trimming removed 5 bases from V and 0 bases from J, with 14 bases in between. The CDR3 region has the DNA TGTGCCAGCAGCCAAATGGGGCAGGGCTCCTACAATGAGCAGTTCTTC. It specifies CASSQMGQGSYNEQFF.

V gene TRBV5-1 combines with J gene TRBJ2-7; D gene uncertain. From germline, CDR1 is SGHRS and CDR2 YFSETQ. The CDR3 is 14 amino acids. V was pared by 1 base and J by 2 bases, with 10 bases between. CDR3 sequence (DNA): TGCGCCAGCAGCTTGAGATACAGAACCTACGAGCAGTACTTC. Its translation: CASSLRYRTYEQYF.

Worth noting for this clone: The same CDR3 also results from other DNA sequences found in this sample. The chain joins TRBV7-9 to TRBJ2-3; no definite D call. The germline V gene encodes CDR1 SEHNR and CDR2 FQNEAQ (reference sequence). Trimming removed 5 bases at V and 6 bases at J, with 9 bases between. This CDR3 contains 12 residues. The DNA of the CDR3 is TGTGCCAGCAGCCTTGGTACGGATACGCAGTATTTT. Protein product: CASSLGTDTQYF.

V and J are TRBV11-3 and TRBJ1-6, with no clear D. The CDR3 extends over 13 amino acids. V was trimmed by 2 bases and J by 7 bases, leaving 6 bases between them. Germline loops: CDR1 SGHNT, CDR2 YENEEA. The CDR3 spells CASSLHPNSPLHF. The CDR3 bases are TGTGCCAGCAGCTTACACCCGAATTCACCCCTCCACTTT.

The rearrangement joins TRBV5-1 to TRBJ2-2; a possible D gene is TRBD2 (6 bases). Germline CDR1 SGHRS, CDR2 YFSETQ. The CDR3 runs to 15 residues. Trimming removed 4 bases at V and 4 bases at J, with 14 bases between. The CDR3 coding sequence is TGCGCCAGCAGCCACCCGACTAGACCCACCGGGGAGCTGTTTTTT. Translating it yields CASSHPTRPTGELFF.

The rearrangement links TRBV7-3 to TRBJ1-5, with D uncertain. CDR3 length: 13 residues. CDR1 is SGHTA, CDR2 FQGTGA, per germline. The V end was cut by 4 bases, the J end by 7 bases, with 11 bases between. In DNA, the CDR3 is TGTGCCAGCAGCTCCTGGACCGACCAGCCCCAGCATTTT. Protein: CASSSWTDQPQHF.

The V call is TRBV5-4, the J call TRBJ2-7; 10 bases match TRBD1. Trimming took 5 bases from V and 7 from J; bases not matched to a gene: 9. The CDR3 consists of 14 residues. Germline V gene lookup returns CDR1 SGHNT and CDR2 YYREEE (reference sequence). The CDR3 loop is CASSFDRGQGEQYF. DNA of the CDR3: TGTGCCAGCAGTTTCGACAGGGGGCAGGGGGAGCAGTACTTC. Drawing the rest from reference TRBV5-4 and TRBJ2-7, the complete variable domain is ETGVTQSPTHLIKTRGQQVTLRCSSQSGHNTVSWYQQALGQGPQFIFQYYREEENGRGNFPPRFSGLQFPNYSSELNVNALELDDSALYLCASSFDRGQGEQYFGPGTRLTVT.

With respect to this clone: At one end, the junction sequence differs from germline, possibly due to a read error. This chain links TRBV4-2 with TRBJ2-3, with 11 bases lining up with TRBD2. The CDR3 sequence is 17 residues long. Germline CDR1 reads LGHNA; CDR2 reads YNFKEQ. DNA of the CDR3: TGTGCCAGCACCCAAAACGGACTAGCGGGCCTCACAGATACGCAGTATTTT. It codes for CASTQNGLAGLTDTQYF.

The chain employs TRBV14 and TRBJ2-1; TRBD2 agrees at 12 bases. Germline CDR1 is SGHDN and CDR2 is FVKESK. This CDR3 is 18 amino acids long. Trimming removed 0 bases from V and 8 bases from J; junction bases left unmatched: 11. CDR3 sequence (DNA): TGTGCCAGCAGCCAAGATCGGCCTAGCGGGAGGGCCTGGGATGAGCAGTTCTTC. As protein: CASSQDRPSGRAWDEQFF.

CDR3 DNA: TGTGCCAGCAGCTTCCCGGGACCCGAACCCTACGAGCAGTACTTC. Translating it yields CASSFPGPEPYEQYF. V and J are TRBV7-2 and TRBJ2-7; D tentatively fits TRBD1 or TRBD2 (5 bases each). The CDR3 is 15 residues long. Germline V gene data show CDR1 as SGHTA and CDR2 as FQGNSA. Trimming removed 3 bases from V and 2 bases from J, with 14 bases in between.

The chain combines TRBV29-1 with TRBJ2-1; a possible D gene is TRBD2 (6 bases). The CDR3 consists of 14 residues. The V end was cut by 4 bases, the J end by 1 base, with 11 bases between. Germline assignment: CDR1 SQVTM and CDR2 ANQGSEA. This CDR3 is CSVVPLASYNEQFF. Here the CDR3 DNA reads TGCAGCGTTGTCCCCCTAGCGTCCTACAATGAGCAGTTCTTC.

The gene calls are TRBV9 and TRBJ2-5; D could derive from TRBD1 or TRBD2 (5 bases each). Germline CDR1 SGDLS, CDR2 YYNGEE. Trimming removed 4 bases at V and 5 bases at J, with 9 bases between. The CDR3 totals 12 residues. CDR3 amino acids: CASSPWGETQYF. The CDR3 DNA reads TGTGCCAGCAGCCCGTGGGGGGAGACCCAGTACTTC.